This T cell receptor (beta chain) was sequenced during a study of cytomegalovirus exposure and HLA in healthy donors. Overall study results and limits: Follow-up analysis later connected one missense variant in DCLRE1C with trimming of TCR beta V- and J-genes. Judged likely to be a sequencing artifact was a cluster of highly shared sequence variants.

Germline CDR1 and CDR2: MDHEN and SYDVKM. V gave up 5 bases and J gave up 0 bases; unmatched junction bases: 22. The CDR3 is 21 residues long. To note about this clone: Its antigen is not known.

Primers for the PCR totalled 60 Vbeta and 13 Jbeta. Sequenced by immunoSEQ multiplex PCR; TCRdb stores in-frame clones only, minus some. Altogether more than 60,000 clones are present, roughly 84% being singletons, with the ten largest covering under 3%. J is TRBJ1-1 and V is TRBV28, with 9 bases lining up with TRBD1. What was sequenced was PBMCs. This clonotype originated in a woman aged 25 to 39 in good health and CMV-seronegative. The DNA for the CDR3 is TGTGCCAGCAGTCCTTACTTGGACAGGGGAAACAGTCTTCTTATGAACACTGAAGCTTTCTTT. It encodes CASSPYLDRGNSLLMNTEAFF. Full variable domain (outside the CDR3, taken from reference TRBV28 and TRBJ1-1): DVKVTQSSRYLVKRTGEKVFLECVQDMDHENMFWYRQDPGLGLRLIYFSYDVKMKEKGDIPEGYSVSREKKERFSLILESASTNQTSMYLCASSPYLDRGNSLLMNTEAFFGQGTRLTVV.